A single sample is the source of the 12 T cell receptor beta chains below, sequenced in a study of technical replicates of blood from a few donors. Measured with immunoSEQ multiplex PCR; TCRdb has only the in-frame clones, and not every one. This sample has tens of thousands of clones, with 70% to 90% found just once. Sequenced input: PBMCs. These receptors all come from a human donor in good health. Some clones in this sample may be carry-over from other donors' samples.

The CDR3 here is CSAPIGETQYF. Written as DNA, the CDR3 is TGCAGCGCCCCAATCGGAGAGACCCAGTACTTC. This rearrangement joins TRBV29-1 to TRBJ2-5; D call uncertain. This CDR3 is built from 11 residues. CDR1 is SQVTM, CDR2 ANQGSEA, per germline. Trimming shortened V by 7 bases and J by 4 bases, and 10 bases separated the two germline ends. The full variable domain, with the rest looked up from reference TRBV29-1 and TRBJ2-5, is SAVISQKPSRDICQRGTSLTIQCQVDSQVTMMFWYRQQPGQSLTLIATANQGSEATYESGFVIDKFPISRPNLTFSTLTVSNMSPEDSSIYLCSAPIGETQYFGPGTRLLVL.

The chain links TRBV11-2 to TRBJ1-1, with 10 bases identical to TRBD1. CDR1 is SGHAT, CDR2 FQNNGV, per germline. The CDR3 is 17 residues long. V shed 1 base, J shed 3 bases, and the junction held 8 bases outside the gene matches. In nucleotides, the CDR3 is TGTGCCAGCAGCTTAGGCACCGGGACAGGGGTGGACACTGAAGCTTTCTTT. Translated, it gives CASSLGTGTGVDTEAFF. Full variable domain (remainder filled in from reference TRBV11-2 and TRBJ1-1): EAGVAQSPRYKIIEKRQSVAFWCNPISGHATLYWYQQILGQGPKLLIQFQNNGVVDDSQLPKDRFSAERLKGVDSTLKIQPAKLEDSAVYLCASSLGTGTGVDTEAFFGQGTRLTVV.

V is TRBV7-2 and J is TRBJ2-3; D perhaps matches TRBD1 (6 bases). CDR1 SGHTA and CDR2 FQGNSA come from the germline V gene. The CDR3 loop spans 15 amino acids. V gave up 0 bases and J gave up 6 bases, with 13 bases separating them. The CDR3 is CASSLAPQGQDTQYF. The CDR3 DNA reads TGTGCCAGCAGCTTAGCGCCCCAGGGGCAGGATACGCAGTATTTT.

The chain links TRBV6-4 to TRBJ2-3; possible D gene TRBD2, 5 bases. The CDR3 runs 15 residues. Germline CDR1 is MRHNA and CDR2 is SNTAGT. Trimming shortened V by 6 bases and J by 1 base, and 14 bases separated the two germline ends. CDR3 coding DNA: TGTGCCAGCAGCCAAGCGGCGGAGGGCACAGATACGCAGTATTTT. It translates to CASSQAAEGTDTQYF.

This chain links TRBV19 with TRBJ1-1, with TRBD1 matching over 9 bases. Germline V CDR1 and CDR2: LNHDA, SQIVND (reference sequence). The CDR3 is 14 residues long. The trim removed 5 bases at V and 6 bases at J, leaving 7 bases unmatched. CDR3 in amino acids: CASSVGQGTSEAFF. CDR3 in DNA: TGTGCCAGTAGTGTTGGACAGGGGACCTCTGAAGCTTTCTTT.

The rearrangement joins TRBV7-9 to TRBJ2-1; D not certain. This CDR3 has 13 residues. The V gene lost 1 base and the J gene lost 3 bases, with 4 bases spanning the gap. Per germline, CDR1 SEHNR and CDR2 FQNEAQ (reference sequence). The CDR3 spells CASSLGSYNEQFF. CDR3 nucleotides: TGTGCCAGCAGCTTAGGTAGCTACAATGAGCAGTTCTTC.

This chain links TRBV19 with TRBJ2-3; 7 nucleotides line up with TRBD2. Germline V gene lookup returns CDR1 LNHDA and CDR2 SQIVND (reference sequence). J lost 4 bases, V lost 6 bases, and 10 bases had no gene match. The CDR3 is 15 amino acids. The CDR3: CASRDRGSHSDTQYF. DNA for the CDR3: TGTGCCAGTAGGGATCGCGGGAGTCACTCAGATACGCAGTATTTT.

The chain combines TRBV11-3 with TRBJ2-6; perhaps TRBD1 as D (7 bases). Germline V lookup: CDR1 SGHNT, CDR2 YENEEA. Trimming removed 5 bases at V and 0 bases at J, with 14 bases between. The CDR3 extends over 17 amino acids. CDR3 nucleotide sequence: TGTGCCAGCAGCGGGGGGACAGCCCCCTCTGGGGCCAACGTCCTGACTTTC. Translated, it gives CASSGGTAPSGANVLTF.

The chain uses TRBV6-5 and TRBJ1-1; D is perhaps TRBD1 (6 bases). The CDR3 covers 14 residues. Germline V gene lookup returns CDR1 MNHEY and CDR2 SVGAGI. V was clipped by 7 bases and J by 4 bases, with 16 bases between them. CDR3 sequence reads: CASMPRGLGTEAFF. DNA for the CDR3: TGTGCCAGCATGCCCAGGGGTCTGGGCACTGAAGCTTTCTTT.

The DNA for the CDR3 is TGTGCCAGCAGTGAAACGACAGGCTCTGGAAACACCATATATTTT. Residues: CASSETTGSGNTIYF. The rearrangement links TRBV6-1 to TRBJ1-3; tentatively, D is TRBD1 (6 bases). Germline-derived CDR1 and CDR2 are MNHNS and SASEGT. Trimming removed 2 bases from V and 0 bases from J, with 8 bases in between. The CDR3 extends over 15 amino acids.

The chain links TRBV18 to TRBJ1-5, with D perhaps TRBD1 (6 bases). Germline CDR1 and CDR2: KGHSH and LQKENI. Trimming cost V 2 bases and J 3 bases, with 8 bases left between them. The CDR3 runs 14 residues. The CDR3, as DNA: TGTGCCAGCTCACCAGGGGGCATCAATCAGCCCCAGCATTTT. Protein: CASSPGGINQPQHF.

This clone was counted only a few times. Other DNA sequences in the same sample also yield this CDR3. The gene calls are TRBV5-1 and TRBJ1-1; D is uncertain. The germline V and J ends were trimmed by 0 bases and 3 bases, with 9 bases remaining between them. Germline V gene data show CDR1 as SGHRS and CDR2 as YFSETQ. The CDR3 length is 14 residues. The CDR3, as DNA: TGCGCCAGCAGCTTGGGGGGAGGGTACACTGAAGCTTTCTTT. Encoded protein: CASSLGGGYTEAFF.